This T cell receptor beta chain was identified in a study of blood T cell repertoires in COVID-19. As for the study in general: Acute and convalescent COVID-19 samples came from the United States, Italy and Spain. Sample material is recorded as cDNA or gDNA derived from T cells, B-cell-depleted T cells, or PBMCs.

CDR1 SGHNT and CDR2 YYREEE come from the germline V gene (reference sequence). Trimming removed 0 bases at V and 2 bases at J, with 5 bases between. The CDR3 covers 14 residues. As originally analysed: By means of reference gene primer amplification, nucleated cell counts were estimated. Sequencing used immunoSEQ multiplex PCR; TCRdb keeps in-frame clones, though not all of them. That table furnishes V, J and clone size, whereas the DNA furnished D and trimming. The sample has 150,000 to 200,000 clones, around nine tenths seen once. The chain uses TRBV5-4 and TRBJ2-2; D remains unclear. The sample consisted of peripheral blood. The sequence was obtained from a human donor in a cohort sampled during active COVID-19. The CDR3 region is CASSLGLNTGELFF. As DNA, the CDR3 is TGTGCCAGCAGCTTGGGCCTAAACACCGGGGAGCTGTTTTTT.